The 13 T cell receptor beta chains listed next were all sequenced from one sample in a study of blood T cell repertoires in COVID-19. Method: immunoSEQ multiplex PCR; TCRdb's copy keeps in-frame clones and lacks some. This table has more than 95,000 clones, around 70% appearing once. The sequencing sample was made of peripheral blood. Receptors were obtained from a man in his fifties or sixties with acute or convalescent COVID-19.

V gene TRBV4-1 combines with J gene TRBJ2-1, with 8 nucleotides matching TRBD1. Germline loops: CDR1 MGHRA, CDR2 YSYEKL. The CDR3 contains 15 residues. V was pared by 1 base and J by 3 bases, with 2 bases of the junction left unmatched. CDR3 region: CASSQGTGSYNEQFF. The CDR3 region has the DNA TGCGCCAGCAGCCAAGGGACAGGGAGCTACAATGAGCAGTTCTTC.

The rearrangement uses TRBV3-1 (or the pseudogene TRBV3-2) and TRBJ1-6, with 7 bases matching TRBD1. Germline V gives CDR1 LGHDT, CDR2 YNNKEL (reference sequence). This CDR3 comprises 14 residues. The V segment lost 3 bases and the J segment 10 bases; nucleotides outside the gene matches: 6. CDR3 DNA sequence: TGTGCCAGCAGCCACAAGGGGGCTCGATCACCCCTCCACTTT. It specifies CASSHKGARSPLHF.

The chain joins TRBV7-9 to TRBJ2-6; the D gene is possibly TRBD1 (6 bases). Germline values: CDR1 SEHNR, CDR2 FQNEAQ (reference sequence). V lost 0 bases, J lost 6 bases, and 9 bases lay in between. This CDR3 has 15 amino acids. The chain's CDR3 is CASSLAGAQANVLTF. The CDR3 region has the DNA TGTGCCAGCAGCTTAGCGGGGGCTCAGGCCAACGTCCTGACTTTC.

Comment on this clone: Distinct nucleotide sequences in the sample also encode this CDR3. This chain links TRBV12-3 or TRBV12-4 with TRBJ1-1, with D possibly being TRBD1 (6 bases). Trimming stripped 3 bases from V and 8 bases from J, with 7 bases between. This CDR3 region has 11 residues. The CDR3: CASSLRGEAFF. In DNA form, the CDR3 reads TGTGCCAGCAGTTTGAGGGGGGAAGCTTTCTTT.

The V gene is TRBV7-2, the J gene TRBJ1-3; 9 bases fit TRBD1. This CDR3 region has 17 residues. Trimming removed 5 bases from V and 0 bases from J; junction bases left unmatched: 8. Per germline, CDR1 SGHTA and CDR2 FQGNSA. The CDR3 region is CASSRWGTGNSGNTIYF. The CDR3 DNA follows: TGTGCCAGCAGCCGCTGGGGGACAGGGAACTCTGGAAACACCATATATTTT.

The genes are TRBV9 and TRBJ1-5; TRBD1 might be the D (6 bases). Germline values: CDR1 SGDLS, CDR2 YYNGEE. The CDR3 consists of 14 residues. V was pared by 0 bases and J by 7 bases, with 11 bases between. CDR3 region: CASSVAAGEQPQHF. CDR3 DNA sequence: TGTGCCAGCAGCGTAGCGGCAGGGGAACAGCCCCAGCATTTT.

This rearrangement joins TRBV5-1 to TRBJ2-4; D unclear. Germline CDR1 SGHRS, CDR2 YFSETQ. This CDR3 has 14 residues. V was clipped by 1 base and J by 3 bases, with 8 bases between them. The DNA for the CDR3 is TGCGCCAGCAGCTTGTCCGGTGGCAAAAACATTCAGTACTTC. It yields the protein CASSLSGGKNIQYF.

The chain has TRBV19 and TRBJ1-6; D is undetermined. The germline gives CDR1 LNHDA, CDR2 SQIVND (reference sequence). The CDR3 extends over 13 amino acids. V lost 7 bases and J lost 6, with 10 bases in between. The CDR3, as DNA: TGTGCCAGTACCTTTGGAGGTAATTCACCCCTCCACTTT. Amino acid sequence: CASTFGGNSPLHF.

J is TRBJ2-1 and V is TRBV7-2, with a tentative D call TRBD2 (5 bases). This CDR3 spans 16 amino acids. The V end lost 5 bases, the J end lost 2 bases, and 16 bases lay between the germline ends. Germline V CDR1 and CDR2: SGHTA, FQGNSA. The CDR3 sequence: CASSPGERPPYNEQFF. For the CDR3, the DNA is TGTGCCAGCAGCCCGGGCGAGCGGCCTCCCTACAATGAGCAGTTCTTC.

V gene TRBV24-1 combines with J gene TRBJ2-3; 9 bases are shared with TRBD2. Unmatched junction bases numbered 9, after V lost 1 base and J lost 8 bases. The CDR3 sequence is 16 residues long. In germline, CDR1 is KGHDR, CDR2 SFDVKD. As DNA, the CDR3 is TGTGCCACCAGTGATTTTACAGCGGGGGGTGCAAGTACGCAGTATTTT. Translated, it gives CATSDFTAGGASTQYF.

In regard to this clone: Germline and junction disagree at one end, which may indicate a read error. V usage is TRBV7-9 and J usage is TRBJ1-4, with TRBD1 identical over 7 bases. CDR3 length: 16 residues. CDR1 is SEHNR, CDR2 FQNEAQ, per germline (reference sequence). The CDR3 here is CASTLYRDRSNEKLFF. In DNA, the CDR3 is TGTGCCAGCACCTTATACCGGGACAGATCTAATGAAAAACTGTTTTTT.

This clone is a singleton in its sample. This chain's CDR3 is CASSQLTGGASKAFF. The DNA for the CDR3 is TGTGCCAGCAGCCAACTCACAGGGGGCGCTTCAAAAGCTTTCTTT. The chain is built from TRBV14 and TRBJ1-1; 9 positions match TRBD1. J gave up 9 bases and V 2 bases, and 10 bases lay outside the gene matches. Germline V gene lookup returns CDR1 SGHDN and CDR2 FVKESK. This CDR3 contains 15 residues.

This rearrangement joins TRBV11-2 to TRBJ2-1; 14 bases fit TRBD2. With V trimmed by 5 bases and J by 7 bases, 7 bases remained unmatched. The germline gives CDR1 SGHAT, CDR2 FQNNGV. The CDR3 consists of 16 residues. The CDR3 DNA sequence: TGTGCCAGCAGCCCCCGACTAGCGGGGGGGAGGAATGAGCAGTTCTTC. Its translation: CASSPRLAGGRNEQFF.